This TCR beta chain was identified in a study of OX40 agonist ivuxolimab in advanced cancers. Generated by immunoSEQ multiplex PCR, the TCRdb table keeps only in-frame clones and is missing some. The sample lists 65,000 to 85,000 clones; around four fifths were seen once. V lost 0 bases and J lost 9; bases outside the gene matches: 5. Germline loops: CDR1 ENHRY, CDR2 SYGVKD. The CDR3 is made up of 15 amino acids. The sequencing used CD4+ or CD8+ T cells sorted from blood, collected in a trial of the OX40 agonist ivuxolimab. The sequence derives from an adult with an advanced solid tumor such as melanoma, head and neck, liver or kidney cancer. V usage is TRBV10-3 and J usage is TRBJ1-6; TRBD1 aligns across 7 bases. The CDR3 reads CAISESTTGTSPLHF. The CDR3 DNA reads TGTGCCATCAGTGAGTCGACGACAGGGACTTCACCCCTCCACTTT.